This T cell receptor (beta chain) was recovered during a study of T cells after posttransplantation cyclophosphamide. The CDR3 covers 12 residues. The V end lost 7 bases, the J end lost 7 bases, and 13 bases lay between the germline ends. CDR1 and CDR2 from the germline V gene are MNHEY and SMNVEV (reference sequence). In this sample, this clone turned up many times. The antigen is undetermined. Clones were sequenced by immunoSEQ multiplex PCR, and TCRdb holds only the in-frame ones, with some missing. The repertoire consists of tens of thousands of clones, none detected only once. Study-level findings and limits: TRB overlap between skin or GI tissue T cells and blood was limited. Recipient CMV seropositivity and CMV reactivation strongly tracked TRB clonality. Donor-recipient repertoire similarity was low at 1-2 months, rising over year one.

The chain links TRBV27 to TRBJ1-1; perhaps TRBD1 as D (5 bases). The clonotype was recovered from a woman aged 50 to 60 in good health and a related stem cell transplant donor. The sequenced sample was PBMCs. Here the CDR3 reads CASKIGGGEAFF. The CDR3 DNA reads as TGTGCCAGCAAAATCGGGGGGGGTGAAGCTTTCTTT.